Below are 18 T cell receptor beta chains sequenced from a single sample in a study of T cell responses to AZD1222 COVID-19 vaccine. Assay: immunoSEQ multiplex PCR; the TCRdb copy retains only in-frame clones and omits some. The data contain 95,000 to 100,000 clones, roughly 86% of them seen just once; the ten biggest clones take up roughly a tenth. The specimen comprised peripheral blood, sampled 28 days after the second AZD1222 dose. Receptors originate from an adult who received the AZD1222 COVID-19 vaccine.

V usage is TRBV29-1 and J usage is TRBJ2-2; D possibly uses TRBD1 or TRBD2 (5 bases each). Trimming shortened V by 0 bases and J by 3 bases, and 14 bases separated the two germline ends. CDR3 size: 16 residues. Germline values: CDR1 SQVTM, CDR2 ANQGSEA. The CDR3 protein is CSVEEVTGRHTGELFF. The CDR3 DNA reads TGCAGCGTTGAAGAAGTTACGGGGCGGCACACCGGGGAGCTGTTTTTT.

J is TRBJ2-1 and V is TRBV29-1; D possibly corresponds to TRBD2 (6 bases). Per germline, CDR1 SQVTM and CDR2 ANQGSEA. The CDR3 totals 14 residues. V was trimmed by 6 bases and J by 0 bases, leaving 12 bases between them. The CDR3 is CSVGGRSSYNEQFF. DNA of the CDR3: TGCAGCGTCGGGGGACGGAGCTCCTACAATGAGCAGTTCTTC.

V usage is TRBV2 and J usage is TRBJ1-1; D is possibly TRBD1 (5 bases). Trimming stripped 8 bases from V and 5 bases from J, with 18 bases between. Germline CDR1 SNHLY, CDR2 FYNNEI. CDR3 size: 14 residues. CDR3 residues: CASVLDSVKTEAFF. DNA of the CDR3: TGTGCCAGCGTTCTAGACAGTGTAAAAACTGAAGCTTTCTTT. The entire variable domain, with the rest obtained from reference TRBV2 and TRBJ1-1, is as follows: EPEVTQTPSHQVTQMGQEVILRCVPISNHLYFYWYRQILGQKVEFLVSFYNNEISEKSEIFDDQFSVERPDGSNFTLKIRSTKLEDSAMYFCASVLDSVKTEAFFGQGTRLTVV.

The chain is built from TRBV7-2 and TRBJ2-2; the D is unclear. CDR3 length: 11 residues. Germline CDR1 reads SGHTA; CDR2 reads FQGNSA. V lost 3 bases and J 7 bases, leaving 3 bases between the germline ends. CDR3 nucleotides: TGTGCCAGCAGCTTCCACGGGGAGCTGTTTTTT. Its translation is CASSFHGELFF.

The chain combines TRBV19 with TRBJ1-1, with no clear D. Trimming took off 4 bases at V and 6 bases at J, with 15 bases between the two ends. This CDR3 contains 14 residues. The germline V gene encodes CDR1 LNHDA and CDR2 SQIVND (reference sequence). DNA of the CDR3: TGTGCCAGTAGTAATAGCTTCACGAGCGCTGAAGCTTTCTTT. Translation: CASSNSFTSAEAFF.

The genes are TRBV7-3 and TRBJ2-3; 9 bases line up with TRBD2. The CDR3 has 17 amino acids. Germline V gene sequence: CDR1 SGHTA, CDR2 FQGTGA. After removal of 2 bases from V and 0 bases from J, the junction contained 6 bases not matched to a gene. As DNA, the CDR3 is TGTGCCAGCAGCTTAGCGGGAGGGCCCGCTAGCACAGATACGCAGTATTTT. Amino acid sequence: CASSLAGGPASTDTQYF.

About this clone: A junction boundary mismatches the germline segment, possibly from a read error. V and J are TRBV7-7 and TRBJ2-2; TRBD1 matches 8 bases. From germline, CDR1 is SSHAT and CDR2 FNYEAQ (reference sequence). The CDR3 extends over 14 amino acids. DNA of the CDR3: TGTGCTAGCAGCTTAGGACAGGGCGGCGGGGAGCTGTTTTTT. It is translated as CASSLGQGGGELFF.

The chain links TRBV4-2 to TRBJ2-7, with D maybe TRBD1 (6 bases). V lost 0 bases and J lost 0, with 9 bases in between. Looked up from germline, CDR1 is LGHNA and CDR2 is YNFKEQ. The CDR3 has 15 residues. CDR3 region: CASSQEDRNSYEQYF. CDR3 bases: TGTGCCAGCAGCCAAGAGGACAGAAACTCCTACGAGCAGTACTTC.

The chain uses TRBV27 and TRBJ1-1; TRBD1 matches at 7 bases. CDR1 and CDR2 from the germline V gene are MNHEY and SMNVEV (reference sequence). CDR3 length: 15 residues. With 5 bases clipped from V and 1 base from J, the junction kept 7 bases outside the gene matches. CDR3 in amino acids: CASSLTPGGNTEAFF. For the CDR3, the DNA is TGTGCCAGCAGTCTCACACCAGGGGGGAACACTGAAGCTTTCTTT.

CDR3 region: CATSREQGRSEKLFF. The CDR3 coding sequence is TGTGCCACCAGCAGAGAACAGGGAAGAAGCGAAAAACTGTTTTTT. The rearrangement links TRBV15 to TRBJ1-4, with a possible D match to TRBD1 (6 bases). V dropped 0 bases and J dropped 8 bases, with 13 bases sitting between them. Germline lookup yields CDR1 LNHNV and CDR2 YYDKDF (reference sequence). The CDR3 consists of 15 residues.

On this clone itself: This sample includes further DNA sequences coding for the same CDR3. This sequence joins TRBV10-3 and TRBJ2-7; the D is unclear. The germline V gene has CDR1 ENHRY and CDR2 SYGVKD. V lost 0 bases and J lost 4, with 7 bases in between. The CDR3 sequence is 13 residues long. Here the CDR3 reads CAISESLLYEQYF. The CDR3 region has the DNA TGTGCCATCAGTGAGTCGCTACTATACGAGCAGTACTTC.

This chain joins TRBV27 and TRBJ2-1; 9 bases are shared with TRBD2. J lost 0 bases, V lost 3 bases, and 3 bases had no gene match. This CDR3 is 16 amino acids long. CDR1 is MNHEY and CDR2 is SMNVEV in the germline V gene (reference sequence). The CDR3 reads CASSFSGSGSYNEQFF. CDR3 bases: TGTGCCAGCAGTTTTAGCGGGAGCGGCTCCTACAATGAGCAGTTCTTC.

This chain joins TRBV27 and TRBJ2-7, with D hard to call. In germline, CDR1 is MNHEY, CDR2 SMNVEV (reference sequence). The ends were cut back, 6 bases at V and 1 base at J, with 10 bases in the middle. This CDR3 is built from 13 residues. CDR3 amino acids: CASSYRDSYEQYF. The CDR3 bases are TGTGCCAGCAGCTACAGAGATTCCTACGAGCAGTACTTC.

This clone was found once. CDR3 DNA: TGCGCCAGCAGCGGGGGCGGGGCTGGGGCCAACGTCCTGACTTTC. It yields the protein CASSGGGAGANVLTF. V gene TRBV5-1 combines with J gene TRBJ2-6; D is perhaps TRBD1 or TRBD2 (6 bases each). The CDR3 extends over 15 amino acids. CDR1 SGHRS and CDR2 YFSETQ come from the germline V gene. V was shortened by 4 bases and J by 2 bases, with 10 bases between the two germline ends.

The chain joins TRBV19 to TRBJ1-4, with D possibly being TRBD1 (5 bases). V lost 3 bases and J 8 bases, leaving 16 bases between the germline ends. The CDR3 contains 15 residues. Germline CDR1 and CDR2: LNHDA and SQIVND (reference sequence). In nucleotides, the CDR3 is TGTGCCAGTAGTATGATTGGGCAGGGAGAAGAAAAACTGTTTTTT. Its translation is CASSMIGQGEEKLFF.

A remark on this clone: An end of the junction does not agree with germline; a read error may underlie this. CDR3 nucleotides: TGTGCTAGCAGCGCCTCGCAGGGGGCTGAAGCTTTCTTT. Its translation is CASSASQGAEAFF. V gene TRBV7-7 combines with J gene TRBJ1-1, with 7 bases identical to TRBD1. Germline V gene sequence: CDR1 SSHAT, CDR2 FNYEAQ (reference sequence). This CDR3 has 13 amino acids.

V usage is TRBV19 and J usage is TRBJ1-4, with D perhaps TRBD1 (5 bases). The length of the CDR3 is 15 residues. Between the trimmed V and J ends, which lost 3 bases and 1 base, there was a span of 9 bases. CDR1 LNHDA and CDR2 SQIVND come from the germline V gene (reference sequence). CDR3 in DNA: TGTGCCAGTAGTATCCAGGGTCTAACTAATGAAAAACTGTTTTTT. It translates to CASSIQGLTNEKLFF.

The chain joins TRBV27 to TRBJ2-1; D possibly corresponds to TRBD1 (6 bases). Per the germline V gene, CDR1 is MNHEY and CDR2 is SMNVEV (reference sequence). V lost 4 bases and J lost 1, with 8 bases in between. This CDR3 comprises 14 residues. CDR3 protein: CASSSGTSYNEQFF. CDR3 nucleotide sequence: TGTGCCAGCAGTTCCGGGACATCCTACAATGAGCAGTTCTTC.